The rows below give T cell receptor beta chains drawn from one sample of a study of blood T cell repertoires in COVID-19. Clones were sequenced by immunoSEQ multiplex PCR, and TCRdb holds only the in-frame ones, with some missing. Seen here are about 140,000 clones, 84% observed once, and the top ten hold 3% to 3.5%. The material sequenced was PBMCs or T cells enriched from blood (not recorded which). Source of these receptors: a woman aged 45-65 years with acute COVID-19. The conserved cysteine and the conserved F or W are not part of the CDR3 here.

v_gene | CDR3aa
TRBV4-3 | ASSQGQSYGYT
TRBV5-6 | ASSLYEVSPNQPQH
TRBV7-8 | ASSVIQGAIGDTQY
TRBV5-1 | ASSLDRWPGAQY
TRBV7-3 | ASSFFGTGGTDTQY
TRBV7-3 | ASSQSGTGIYTEAF
TRBV9 | ASSSPRTSGRVNEQF
TRBV19 | ASSTGDGSNQPQH
TRBV6-5 | ASSYSTVNEQF
TRBV27 | ASSPYRESYEQY
TRBV3-1/TRBV3-2 | ASSHIYMLDRPGEKLF
TRBV30 | AWGGLAETQY
TRBV3-1/TRBV3-2 | ASSQELATNEKLF
TRBV20-1 | SASEVSKREVTYQETQY
TRBV30 | AWGTGYEQY
TRBV19 | ASTQRDSDTQY
TRBV7-2 | ASSLAGTGLNYGYT
TRBV12-3/TRBV12-4 | ASSWTGNTEAF
TRBV7-3 | ASSLASPPAEAF
TRBV7-9 | ASSFVDSKQQY
TRBV7-9 | ASSLAGGSYEQY
TRBV18 | ASSLQTSGGSYEQY
TRBV6-5 | ASSYPGSTNEKLF
TRBV5-4 | ASMDRTGSSGNTIY
TRBV6-1 | ASSEATGAAFGYT
TRBV27 | ASSLSGTNKNIQY
TRBV2 | ASRDLAGRDSYEQY
TRBV28 | ASAGVVGQGGSYEQY
TRBV9 | ASSVGGSSGNTIY
TRBV6-5 | ASNWGHTEAF
TRBV18 | ASSPPNPRQPNTEAF
TRBV2 | ASTGGSYTGELF
TRBV25-1 | ASSELRRDRGGNTIY
TRBV19 | ASSIEGGADGELF
TRBV30 | AWSVDLGLAAGELF
TRBV10-1 | ATSVAPGDEQF